This T cell receptor (beta chain) was documented in a study of blood T cell repertoires in COVID-19. The CDR3 extends over 17 amino acids. The junction had 15 bases not matched to a gene; V was cut back by 5 bases and J by 5 bases. In the original analysis: It was from reference gene primer amplification that nucleated cell counts were estimated. The protocol was immunoSEQ multiplex PCR, while the TCRdb copy is restricted to in-frame clones and leaves out a portion. For V, J and clone size, that table is used; D and trimming come from the DNA. Of 85,000 to 110,000 clones in the sample, 80% to 90% were seen once.

The TCR was taken from a woman in her sixties or seventies with acute or convalescent COVID-19. V usage is TRBV5-7 and J usage is TRBJ2-5; the match to TRBD2 covers 10 bases. TRBV5-7 is assigned to the ORF class and has an uncertain function. Sequenced: peripheral blood. The CDR3 region has the DNA TGTGCCAGCAGTTTGCGACTAGCGGGTAAAAATGGGGAGACCCAGTACTTC. Its translation is CASSLRLAGKNGETQYF.